Shown below are 29 T cell receptor beta chains from a single sample sequenced in a study of cytomegalovirus exposure and HLA in healthy donors. Use of 60 Vbeta and 13 Jbeta primers characterized the PCR. Data came from immunoSEQ multiplex PCR; TCRdb stores just in-frame clones and leaves some out. Among 100,000 to 120,000 clones listed, 75% to 85% were seen once. Sequences were obtained from PBMCs. Every receptor here comes from a man aged 18 to 35 in good health and CMV-seronegative.

This clone was seen once. This rearrangement joins TRBV18 to TRBJ2-2, with 8 bases aligning to TRBD1. V was pared by 3 bases and J by 3 bases, with 3 bases of the junction left unmatched. Looked up from germline, CDR1 is KGHSH and CDR2 is LQKENI. The CDR3 totals 15 residues. The CDR3 sequence: CASSPETGDTGELFF. CDR3 nucleotides: TGTGCCAGCTCACCGGAGACAGGGGACACCGGGGAGCTGTTTTTT.

The chain employs TRBV6-5 and TRBJ2-5, with D perhaps matching TRBD2 (5 bases). Germline values: CDR1 MNHEY, CDR2 SVGAGI. This CDR3 has 15 residues. Trimming shortened V by 5 bases and J by 4 bases, and 17 bases separated the two germline ends. CDR3 loop: CASSGREGPGETQYF. The CDR3 DNA reads TGTGCCAGCAGTGGCCGGGAAGGGCCGGGAGAGACCCAGTACTTC.

This clone was observed a single time. This chain joins TRBV27 and TRBJ2-1, with D possibly being TRBD2 (5 bases). Trimming took 5 bases from V and 7 from J, leaving 18 bases between them. This CDR3 has 15 residues. The germline gives CDR1 MNHEY, CDR2 SMNVEV (reference sequence). CDR3 residues: CASSPIGVARNEQFF. CDR3 DNA sequence: TGTGCCAGCAGTCCCATCGGAGTAGCGAGGAATGAGCAGTTCTTC.

The chain uses TRBV10-3 and TRBJ2-5; 13 positions agree with TRBD2. This CDR3 has 18 amino acids. V shed 4 bases, J shed 1 base, and the junction held 9 bases outside the gene matches. Looked up from germline, CDR1 is ENHRY and CDR2 is SYGVKD. Here the CDR3 reads CAISGGLAGEDTQETQYF. The CDR3 coding sequence is TGTGCCATCAGTGGCGGACTAGCGGGAGAGGATACCCAAGAGACCCAGTACTTC.

About this clone: The junction differs from germline at one of its ends, possibly a read error. The chain recombines TRBV7-9 with TRBJ1-5; D ambiguous. This CDR3 is built from 13 residues. The germline V gene encodes CDR1 SEHNR and CDR2 FQNEAQ (reference sequence). The CDR3 spells CSSSWREHQPQHF. The CDR3 nucleotides are TGTTCCAGCAGCTGGAGGGAACATCAGCCCCAGCATTTT.

The rearrangement joins TRBV18 to TRBJ2-1; the match to TRBD1 covers 7 bases. The ends lost 4 bases at V and 2 bases at J; junction bases unmatched: 5. The germline V gene encodes CDR1 KGHSH and CDR2 LQKENI. This CDR3 has 15 residues. CDR3: CASSLAGTAYNEQFF. The CDR3 DNA sequence: TGTGCCAGCTCACTAGCCGGGACAGCCTACAATGAGCAGTTCTTC.

The rearrangement links TRBV27 to TRBJ2-2; 9 bases agree with TRBD2. V shed 4 bases, J shed 7 bases, and the junction held 13 bases outside the gene matches. The CDR3 length is 17 residues. Germline values: CDR1 MNHEY, CDR2 SMNVEV (reference sequence). CDR3 bases: TGTGCCAGCAGTTCGAGGCCAGCGGGAGGAAGCGGCGGGGAGCTGTTTTTT. Its translation is CASSSRPAGGSGGELFF.

The CDR3 protein is CASSYFPGGLGNTEAFF. Written as DNA, the CDR3 is TGTGCCAGCAGTTACTTCCCAGGGGGCCTTGGGAACACTGAAGCTTTCTTT. J is TRBJ1-1 and V is TRBV25-1; 8 positions match TRBD1. J lost 1 base, V lost 5 bases, and 12 bases had no gene match. The CDR3 loop spans 17 amino acids. CDR1 is MGHDK, CDR2 SYGVNS, per germline.

The V gene is TRBV5-1, the J gene TRBJ2-7; perhaps TRBD1 as D (6 bases). Trimming took off 3 bases at V and 4 bases at J, with 11 bases between the two ends. CDR3 length: 13 amino acids. Germline CDR1 reads SGHRS; CDR2 reads YFSETQ. Here the CDR3 reads CASSSRGGYEQYF. The CDR3 DNA is TGCGCCAGCAGCTCCAGGGGTGGATACGAGCAGTACTTC.

The V and J genes are TRBV30 and TRBJ1-1, with 9 bases that match TRBD1. After removal of 3 bases from V and 1 base from J, the junction contained 0 bases not matched to a gene. This CDR3 has 13 amino acids. Germline assignment: CDR1 GTSNPN and CDR2 SVGIG (reference sequence). The CDR3 sequence is CAWRGQGNTEAFF. The CDR3 DNA is TGTGCCTGGAGGGGACAGGGGAACACTGAAGCTTTCTTT. Filled out from reference TRBV30 and TRBJ1-1, the complete variable domain reads SQTIHQWPATLVQPVGSPLSLECTVEGTSNPNLYWYRQAAGRGLQLLFYSVGIGQISSEVPQNLSASRPQDRQFILSSKKLLLSDSGFYLCAWRGQGNTEAFFGQGTRLTVV.

The chain employs TRBV19 and TRBJ2-1; TRBD1 aligns across 7 bases. V dropped 1 base and J dropped 6; count of bases not matched to a gene: 3. Germline assignment: CDR1 LNHDA and CDR2 SQIVND (reference sequence). This CDR3 has 14 amino acids. The CDR3 nucleotides read TGTGCCAGTAGTATAGGACAGGGAACCAATGAGCAGTTCTTC. Translation gives CASSIGQGTNEQFF.

The rearrangement joins TRBV7-3 to TRBJ2-7; D might be TRBD2 (5 bases). Trimming removed 5 bases at V and 8 bases at J, with 16 bases between. The CDR3 length is 13 residues. In germline, CDR1 is SGHTA, CDR2 FQGTGA. CDR3 amino acids: CASSASRYQKQYF. The CDR3 nucleotides are TGTGCCAGCAGCGCTAGCAGGTACCAAAAGCAGTACTTC.

V is TRBV6-5 and J is TRBJ2-1, with D possibly matching TRBD2 (6 bases). V gave up 7 bases and J gave up 2 bases, with 15 bases separating them. The CDR3 has 15 amino acids. CDR1 MNHEY and CDR2 SVGAGI come from the germline V gene. The CDR3 sequence is CASTPRERPYNEQFF. The CDR3 DNA is TGTGCCAGCACCCCTCGGGAGCGGCCCTACAATGAGCAGTTCTTC.

The chain couples TRBV11-2 to TRBJ2-7; the match to TRBD1 covers 11 bases. V lost 4 bases and J lost 5; bases outside the gene matches: 10. The CDR3 has 16 residues. Germline V CDR1 and CDR2: SGHAT, FQNNGV. CDR3 region: CASSSAPGTGGDEQYF. As DNA, the CDR3 is TGTGCCAGCAGCTCAGCCCCCGGGACAGGGGGAGACGAGCAGTACTTC.

In DNA, the CDR3 is TGTGCCAGCTGTTGGGAGGGGATTGGGGAGCAGTACTTC. It translates to CASCWEGIGEQYF. This chain joins TRBV7-2 and TRBJ2-7, with 7 nucleotides matching TRBD2. This CDR3 has 13 amino acids. V lost 8 bases, J lost 7 bases, and 11 bases stayed unmatched. Germline CDR1 and CDR2: SGHTA and FQGNSA.

This clone was counted only a few times. Here the CDR3 reads CASSIASDEQFF. CDR3 coding DNA: TGTGCCAGTAGTATAGCTTCGGATGAGCAGTTCTTC. The V and J genes are TRBV19 and TRBJ2-1; no definite D call. V dropped 1 base and J dropped 8 bases, with 6 bases sitting between them. Germline CDR1 is LNHDA and CDR2 is SQIVND (reference sequence). This CDR3 is 12 amino acids long.

The chain has TRBV14 and TRBJ1-1, with D perhaps matching TRBD1 (6 bases). This CDR3 is built from 17 residues. Trimming left V 4 bases short and J 0 bases short, with 18 bases between. In germline, CDR1 is SGHDN, CDR2 FVKESK. The CDR3 loop is CASSLFGQLDMNTEAFF. The CDR3 DNA is TGTGCCAGCAGCCTCTTCGGACAGCTAGACATGAACACTGAAGCTTTCTTT.

V and J are TRBV7-2 and TRBJ2-1; TRBD2 agrees at 8 bases. The length of the CDR3 is 18 residues. Germline lookup yields CDR1 SGHTA and CDR2 FQGNSA. The V segment lost 1 base and the J segment 0 bases; nucleotides outside the gene matches: 8. The CDR3 DNA reads as TGTGCCAGCAGCTTAGGGCTAGCGGGCTCCAGCTCCTACAATGAGCAGTTCTTC. Translated: CASSLGLAGSSSYNEQFF. Full variable domain (remainder filled in from reference TRBV7-2 and TRBJ2-1): GAGVSQSPSNKVTEKGKDVELRCDPISGHTALYWYRQSLGQGLEFLIYFQGNSAPDKSGLPSDRFSAERTGGSVSTLTIQRTQQEDSAVYLCASSLGLAGSSSYNEQFFGPGTRLTVL.

Remarks on this clone: Sequence at one end of the junction differs from germline and may be a read error. The CDR3 region is CASSMGVLAGGSCNEQFF. The CDR3 nucleotides are TGTGCCAGTAGTATGGGGGTCCTAGCGGGAGGTTCCTGCAATGAGCAGTTCTTC. This chain joins TRBV19 and TRBJ2-1, with 11 bases that match TRBD2. The CDR3 contains 18 residues. The germline V gene encodes CDR1 LNHDA and CDR2 SQIVND (reference sequence).

The rearrangement uses TRBV4-1 and TRBJ1-5; maybe TRBD1 (5 bases). V was shortened by 4 bases and J by 9 bases, with 13 bases between the two germline ends. Germline V gene sequence: CDR1 MGHRA, CDR2 YSYEKL. The CDR3 length is 13 residues. DNA of the CDR3: TGCGCCAGCAGCCCTCTCGCGGGGCGGCCCCAGCATTTT. Translating gives CASSPLAGRPQHF.

The V gene is TRBV11-2, the J gene TRBJ1-1, with a tentative D call TRBD1 (6 bases). CDR3 size: 14 residues. Germline V CDR1 and CDR2: SGHAT, FQNNGV. V was trimmed by 3 bases and J by 1 base, leaving 9 bases between them. CDR3 nucleotides: TGTGCCAGCAGCTTTTTAGGGGGGAACACTGAAGCTTTCTTT. Residues: CASSFLGGNTEAFF.

The J gene is TRBJ2-3, the V gene TRBV6-1; D call uncertain. Germline CDR1 MNHNS, CDR2 SASEGT. The CDR3 runs 16 residues. V was pared by 0 bases and J by 3 bases, with 13 bases between. The DNA for the CDR3 is TGTGCCAGCAGTGAAGCGGTCCGGAGTTGGACAGATACGCAGTATTTT. It yields the protein CASSEAVRSWTDTQYF.

This chain connects TRBV19 to TRBJ2-2; TRBD1 might be the D (6 bases). This CDR3 region has 14 residues. Trimming took off 6 bases at V and 2 bases at J, with 10 bases between the two ends. The germline CDR1 and CDR2 sequences are LNHDA and SQIVND (reference sequence). CDR3 sequence reads: CASSVQGNTGELFF. CDR3 bases: TGTGCCAGTAGCGTACAGGGTAACACCGGGGAGCTGTTTTTT. The variable domain in full, with the rest retrieved from reference TRBV19 and TRBJ2-2, is DGGITQSPKYLFRKEGQNVTLSCEQNLNHDAMYWYRQDPGQGLRLIYYSQIVNDFQKGDIAEGYSVSREKKESFPLTVTSAQKNPTAFYLCASSVQGNTGELFFGEGSRLTVL.

The J gene is TRBJ2-1, the V gene TRBV6-5, with TRBD2 matching over 10 bases. The germline V gene has CDR1 MNHEY and CDR2 SVGAGI. The CDR3 is made up of 14 amino acids. V trimming: 7 bases; J trimming: 4 bases; junction bases outside the gene matches: 4. The CDR3 sequence is CASTVAGGYNEQFF. The DNA for the CDR3 is TGTGCCAGCACCGTAGCGGGAGGTTACAATGAGCAGTTCTTC.

This chain uses TRBV9 with TRBJ2-5, with TRBD2 identical over 15 bases. Trimming at V came to 5 bases and at J to 3 bases, leaving 5 bases not matched to a gene. Germline loops: CDR1 SGDLS, CDR2 YYNGEE. The CDR3 extends over 16 amino acids. The CDR3 region is CASRPGTSGRKETQYF. The CDR3 DNA reads TGTGCCAGCAGGCCCGGGACTAGCGGGAGGAAAGAGACCCAGTACTTC.

The V gene is TRBV7-2, the J gene TRBJ2-1, with 7 bases that match TRBD2. V gave up 3 bases and J gave up 6 bases; unmatched junction bases: 5. This CDR3 spans 14 amino acids. Germline lookup yields CDR1 SGHTA and CDR2 FQGNSA. In DNA, the CDR3 is TGTGCCAGCAGCTTCCTAGCGGTTGGCAATGAGCAGTTCTTC. Translating gives CASSFLAVGNEQFF. The full variable domain, completed using reference TRBV7-2 and TRBJ2-1, is GAGVSQSPSNKVTEKGKDVELRCDPISGHTALYWYRQSLGQGLEFLIYFQGNSAPDKSGLPSDRFSAERTGGSVSTLTIQRTQQEDSAVYLCASSFLAVGNEQFFGPGTRLTVL.

The chain is built from TRBV2 and TRBJ1-1; D is ambiguous. Deletions cut 4 bases from V and 1 base from J, with 7 bases between. Germline V lookup: CDR1 SNHLY, CDR2 FYNNEI. The length of the CDR3 is 13 residues. DNA of the CDR3: TGTGCCAGCAGTGTCCGAGAGAACACTGAAGCTTTCTTT. It codes for CASSVRENTEAFF.

The chain uses TRBV5-1 and TRBJ2-5; D possibly corresponds to TRBD2 (5 bases). Trimming shortened V by 0 bases and J by 4 bases, and 13 bases separated the two germline ends. Germline assignment: CDR1 SGHRS and CDR2 YFSETQ. This CDR3 is 15 amino acids long. DNA for the CDR3: TGCGCCAGCAGCTTGGTTCTAGCCCATGGAGAGACCCAGTACTTC. This encodes CASSLVLAHGETQYF.

The J gene is TRBJ1-1, the V gene TRBV28; 7 positions agree with TRBD1. Per the germline V gene, CDR1 is MDHEN and CDR2 is SYDVKM. V lost 5 bases to trimming and J lost 1 base; unmatched junction nucleotides: 7. The CDR3 is made up of 15 amino acids. CDR3 in DNA: TGTGCCAGCAGTCCGGTGGGACAGACGAACACTGAAGCTTTCTTT. Translating gives CASSPVGQTNTEAFF.